One T cell receptor (beta chain) is described in this entry. What it binds is not known. This may arise from a read error, as a much more abundant clone is one base away. The sample originates from a study of post-analysis software for immune sequencing data. Study-level results: Five TRBV segments (TRBV5-6, TRBV5-1 and TRBV20-1 among them) occurred more frequently in patients than in controls. F measure grouped same-batch samples tightly together.

The germline CDR1 and CDR2 sequences are MGHRA and YSYEKL. The CDR3 runs to 17 residues. V gave up 4 bases and J gave up 11 bases, with 29 bases separating them. Unique molecular identifiers were built into the TCR beta cDNA libraries. Using its own MiXCR run on the PCR reads, TCRdb lists one record per CDR3 protein. The data contain 180,000 or so distinct CDR3 sequences, roughly 30% of them singletons. This TCR came from a girl aged 2-17 years with multiple sclerosis. This chain uses TRBV4-1 with TRBJ2-5, with D maybe TRBD2 (6 bases). Sequencing input: blood. The CDR3 sequence is CASSRTQNRGTHNEQYF. For the CDR3, the DNA is TGCGCCAGCAGCCGCACTCAAAATCGCGGGACCCACAATGAGCAGTACTTC.